This TCR beta chain was sequenced during a study of OX40 agonist ivuxolimab in advanced cancers. The study, taken as a whole, reports: Nonresponders included some who also had low normalized T-cell clonal expansion. Averaged across samples, CD8+ T cells carried more expanded clones than CD4+ did.

The data were produced by immunoSEQ multiplex PCR, yet TCRdb's version contains in-frame clones alone and is incomplete. Here the sample spans around 100,000 clones, 75% to 90% being singletons. For this clone: Its antigen is unknown.

The sample consisted of CD4+ or CD8+ T cells sorted from blood, taken in a trial of the OX40 agonist ivuxolimab. This receptor was obtained from an adult with an advanced solid tumor such as melanoma, head and neck, liver or kidney cancer.

The CDR3, as DNA: TGTGCCAGCAGCGGTCGGGGGGGAGCGTTCGTTGGACAGCCCCAGCATTTT. Amino acid sequence: CASSGRGGAFVGQPQHF. The V call is TRBV7-8, the J call TRBJ1-5; a weak D match, TRBD1 (5 bases). Between the trimmed V and J ends, which lost 5 bases and 7 bases, there was a span of 24 bases. Per germline, CDR1 SGHVS and CDR2 FQNEAQ. This CDR3 has 17 residues.